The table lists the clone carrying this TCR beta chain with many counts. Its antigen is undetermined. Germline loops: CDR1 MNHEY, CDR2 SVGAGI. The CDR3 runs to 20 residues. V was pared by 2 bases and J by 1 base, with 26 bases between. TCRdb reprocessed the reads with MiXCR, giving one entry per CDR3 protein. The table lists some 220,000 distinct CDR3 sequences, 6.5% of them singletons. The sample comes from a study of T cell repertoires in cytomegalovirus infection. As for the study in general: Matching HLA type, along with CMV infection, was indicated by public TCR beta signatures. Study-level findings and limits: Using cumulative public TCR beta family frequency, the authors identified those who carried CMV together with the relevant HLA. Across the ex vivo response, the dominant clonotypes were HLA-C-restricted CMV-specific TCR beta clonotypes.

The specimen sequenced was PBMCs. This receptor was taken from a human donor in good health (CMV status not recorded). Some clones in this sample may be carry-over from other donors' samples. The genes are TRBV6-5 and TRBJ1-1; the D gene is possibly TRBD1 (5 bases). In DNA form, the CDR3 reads TGTGCCAGCAGTTACCGGCCCCCATCCGGGACCCTAACGAGGAACACTGAAGCTTTCTTT. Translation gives CASSYRPPSGTLTRNTEAFF.